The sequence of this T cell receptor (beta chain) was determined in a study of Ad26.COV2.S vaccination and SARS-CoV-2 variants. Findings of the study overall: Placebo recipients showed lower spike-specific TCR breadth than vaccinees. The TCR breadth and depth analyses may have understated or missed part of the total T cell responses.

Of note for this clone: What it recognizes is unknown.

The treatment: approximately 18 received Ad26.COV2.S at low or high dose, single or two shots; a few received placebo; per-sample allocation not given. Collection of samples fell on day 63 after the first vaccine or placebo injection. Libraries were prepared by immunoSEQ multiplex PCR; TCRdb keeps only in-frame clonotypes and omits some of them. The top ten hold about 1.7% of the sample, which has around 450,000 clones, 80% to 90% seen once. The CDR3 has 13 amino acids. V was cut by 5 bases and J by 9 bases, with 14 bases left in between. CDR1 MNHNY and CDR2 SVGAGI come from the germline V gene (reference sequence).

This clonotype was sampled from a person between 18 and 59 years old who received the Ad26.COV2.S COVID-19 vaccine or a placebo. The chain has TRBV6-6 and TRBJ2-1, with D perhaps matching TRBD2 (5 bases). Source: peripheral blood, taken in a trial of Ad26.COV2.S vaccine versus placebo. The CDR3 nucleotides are TGTGCCAGCAGTCCGGAGCGGTCCAGTGAGCAGTTCTTC. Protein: CASSPERSSEQFF.